The TCR beta chain described here comes from a study of OX40 agonist ivuxolimab in advanced cancers. For context, the study as a whole: Ivuxolimab was a fully human IgG2 agonistic monoclonal antibody targeting the costimulatory receptor OX40 (CD134). Partial responses were achieved by three dose-escalation patients, of whom one had hepatocellular carcinoma and two had cutaneous melanoma. Patients were allowed to have had prior anti-PD-1, anti-PD-L1 or anti-CTLA-4 therapy, and around 37% of the dose-escalation patients had previously received checkpoint inhibitors. Intravenous ivuxolimab was administered to patients every 2 weeks at six dose levels: 0.01, 0.1, 0.3, 1.5, 3 and 10 mg/kg. The monotherapy dose-escalation portion (N ≈ 50 patients) of the phase I ivuxolimab trial is reported in the paper. The dose-escalation cohort was around 83% male with a mean age of about 54 years, ranging from about 20 to 80. Peripheral TCRbeta sequencing was intended to test whether TCR sequence diversity was altered and clonal T-cell expansion was caused by ivuxolimab. Of the approximately 53 patients in dose escalation, about 20 had hepatocellular carcinoma, about 15 had melanoma, 9 had renal cell carcinoma and 9 had head and neck cancer. Paper-wide results and their limitations: Low levels of normalized T-cell clonal expansion were also seen in some patients who did not respond. At doses from 0.1 to 3.0 mg/kg, clonal expansion was seen in both CD4+ and CD8+ blood T cells between baseline and week 6. After ivuxolimab, expanded clones were on average more numerous among CD8+ T cells than among CD4+ T cells. Partial responders in the 0.1-3.0 mg/kg groups had among the lowest normalized peripheral clonal expansion, especially among CD8+ T cells. Antigen specificity was not determined for the clonally expanded peripheral T cells.

The trial excluded patients who had a history of autoimmune disease or were on systemic immunosuppression. In every dose cohort, peripheral blood was drawn for TCR sequencing at baseline, cycle 4 day 1, and cycle 7 day 1. The samples were taken from a phase I, first-in-human, multicenter, open-label dose-escalation trial of ivuxolimab. The trial enrolled adults with locally advanced or metastatic head and neck squamous cell, hepatocellular, melanoma or renal cell carcinoma. Before TCR sequencing, CD4+ T cells and CD8+ T cells from peripheral blood were sorted into separate populations. From the cysteine up to the phenylalanine, the CDR3 has a length of 16 residues. CDR3 DNA is the only sequence kept; it has 48 bases, read in frame from the first base. Looking up the germline V gene yields CDR1 LGHNA and CDR2 YNFKEQ. Relative to germline, V is missing 7 bases and J is missing 2 bases, with 11 bases of the junction outside any gene match.

On this clone: It has no known antigen specificity. No per-base quality is available; no much larger clone lies one base away.

For sequencing of the TCRbeta CDR3 region, genomic DNA was extracted from the sorted cells. The immunoSEQ Assay was used to sequence the TCRbeta CDR3 regions. TCRdb re-hosts the immuneACCESS table, in-frame sequences only. Its copies lack some clones; in the studies checked, an unresolved V gene accounts for under half of them, and the cause for the rest is not known. Recorded for this sample are 77,000 or so clones; over 80% of them occurred a single time. The ten biggest clones cover less than 0.55% of the sample. Recombination joined TRBV4-2 with TRBJ2-3; the junction holds 8 bases that match TRBD2. The sample was CD4+ or CD8+ T cells sorted from blood, taken in a trial of the OX40 agonist ivuxolimab. This clonotype was sampled from an adult with an advanced solid tumor such as melanoma, head and neck, liver or kidney cancer. The DNA sequence is TGTGCCAGCACGATGATTAGCGGGACCGACACAGATACGCAGTATTTT. Translation gives CASTMISGTDTDTQYF.